The 20 T cell receptor beta chains below come from one sample, sequenced in a study of T cell responses to AZD1222 COVID-19 vaccine. Repertoires were generated with immunoSEQ multiplex PCR, while TCRdb's copy carries only in-frame clones and drops some. Here the sample spans about 90,000 clones, approximately 89% being singletons. The sample consisted of peripheral blood, taken on day 0 of MenACWY control vaccination. The receptors were gathered from an adult in good health.

The rearrangement joins TRBV11-2 to TRBJ1-6, with 9 bases that match TRBD1. V shed 5 bases, J shed 8 bases, and the junction held 10 bases outside the gene matches. The CDR3 spans 16 residues. Germline loops: CDR1 SGHAT, CDR2 FQNNGV. In DNA form, the CDR3 reads TGTGCCAGCAGCCCCGGAGGGACAGGGACGTATTCACCCCTCCACTTT. Its protein product is CASSPGGTGTYSPLHF. The full variable domain, rest sourced from reference TRBV11-2 and TRBJ1-6, is EAGVAQSPRYKIIEKRQSVAFWCNPISGHATLYWYQQILGQGPKLLIQFQNNGVVDDSQLPKDRFSAERLKGVDSTLKIQPAKLEDSAVYLCASSPGGTGTYSPLHFGNGTRLTVT.

V and J are TRBV18 and TRBJ2-3; 11 nucleotides match TRBD2. Germline V gives CDR1 KGHSH, CDR2 LQKENI. CDR3 length: 14 amino acids. J was trimmed by 4 bases and V by 8 bases; bases with no gene match: 5. CDR3 protein: CASRLAGNPDTQYF. The CDR3, as DNA: TGTGCCAGCCGACTAGCGGGGAACCCAGATACGCAGTATTTT.

This sequence joins TRBV28 and TRBJ2-7; D not resolved. Trimming removed 5 bases at V and 1 base at J, with 15 bases between. Germline lookup yields CDR1 MDHEN and CDR2 SYDVKM. The CDR3 contains 15 residues. The CDR3 DNA sequence: TGTGCCAGCAGTCCCCAAGGCAGTCGTTCCTACGAGCAGTACTTC. Its translation is CASSPQGSRSYEQYF.

V gene TRBV12-5 combines with J gene TRBJ2-5, with D possibly matching TRBD2 (6 bases). With 4 bases removed from V and 5 bases from J, the gap between germline ends came to 11 bases. The CDR3 runs to 13 residues. Germline lookup yields CDR1 LGHNT and CDR2 FRNRAP. DNA for the CDR3: TGTGCTAGTGGTTGGGGGGTAGGGGAGACCCAGTACTTC. Translated: CASGWGVGETQYF.

The V call is TRBV4-2, the J call TRBJ1-5, with 8 bases lining up with TRBD1. From germline, CDR1 is LGHNA and CDR2 YNFKEQ. V lost 0 bases, J lost 7 bases, and 8 bases stayed unmatched. This CDR3 region has 16 residues. DNA for the CDR3: TGTGCCAGCAGCCAAGATGGCGGGACAGGAGGGCAGCCCCAGCATTTT. Protein sequence: CASSQDGGTGGQPQHF.

The V and J genes are TRBV5-5 and TRBJ1-2, with 10 nucleotides matching TRBD1. The CDR3 is 16 amino acids. Looked up from germline, CDR1 is SGHKS and CDR2 is YYEKEE (reference sequence). The J segment lost 3 bases and the V segment lost 1 base, leaving 6 bases of the junction unmatched. CDR3 bases: TGTGCCAGCAGCTTGACGGACAGGGGGTTTGACTATGGCTACACCTTC. This codes for CASSLTDRGFDYGYTF.

CDR3 DNA sequence: TGCGCCAGCAGTGAGACCTACAGGGGTCAAGAGACCCAGTACTTC. Translation: CASSETYRGQETQYF. The chain has TRBV10-2 and TRBJ2-5; 7 bases line up with TRBD1. The CDR3 loop spans 15 amino acids. Germline-derived CDR1 and CDR2 are WSHSY and SAAADI. Germline trimming cut 2 bases from V and 2 bases from J; bases unmatched to any gene: 5.

V is TRBV12-3 or TRBV12-4 and J is TRBJ1-4; D unresolved. The V gene lost 1 base and the J gene lost 8 bases, with 8 bases spanning the gap. CDR3 size: 13 residues. CDR3 sequence reads: CASSLELREKLFF. DNA for the CDR3: TGTGCCAGCAGTTTAGAGCTACGGGAAAAACTGTTTTTT.

The genes are TRBV19 and TRBJ1-6; D ambiguous. V lost 1 base to trimming and J lost 9 bases, with 13 bases between them. Germline V gene sequence: CDR1 LNHDA, CDR2 SQIVND (reference sequence). The CDR3 sequence is 15 residues long. The CDR3 spells CASSIANTGTSPLHF. CDR3 DNA: TGTGCCAGTAGTATAGCTAACACGGGAACTTCACCCCTCCACTTT.

V usage is TRBV18 and J usage is TRBJ1-4; perhaps TRBD1 as D (5 bases). This CDR3 has 15 residues. Between the trimmed V and J ends, which lost 5 bases and 7 bases, there was a span of 17 bases. Germline V gene lookup returns CDR1 KGHSH and CDR2 LQKENI. CDR3 DNA sequence: TGTGCCAGCTCAAGCTCGACAGCAACGGGTGAAAAACTGTTTTTT. Its translation is CASSSSTATGEKLFF.

This clone was picked up a small number of times. The rearrangement uses TRBV28 and TRBJ1-5; D perhaps matches TRBD1 (5 bases). The V end lost 11 bases, the J end lost 1 base, and 9 bases lay between the germline ends. The germline V gene has CDR1 MDHEN and CDR2 SYDVKM. The CDR3 contains 12 residues. The CDR3 bases are TGTGCCCACCGGGACAGCAATCAGCCCCAGCATTTT. As protein: CAHRDSNQPQHF.

This chain joins TRBV6-2 or TRBV6-3 and TRBJ1-1; weak D call: TRBD1 (6 bases). V lost 6 bases, J lost 6 bases, and 17 bases lay in between. The CDR3 runs 14 residues. Per germline, CDR1 MNHEY and CDR2 SVGEGT. For the CDR3, the DNA is TGTGCCAGCAGCAACAGGGTAATAAACGCTGAAGCTTTCTTT. It codes for CASSNRVINAEAFF.

The V and J genes are TRBV6-5 and TRBJ2-5, with TRBD1 matching over 8 bases. From germline, CDR1 is MNHEY and CDR2 SVGAGI. CDR3 length equals 14 residues. Unmatched junction bases numbered 8, after V lost 6 bases and J lost 5 bases. In nucleotides, the CDR3 is TGTGCCAGCAGGGGGGCAGGGGGCGCGGAGACCCAGTACTTC. Amino acid sequence: CASRGAGGAETQYF.

The CDR3 nucleotides read TGTGCCAGCAGCTTGGGGCTGGAAACCTATGGCTACACCTTC. Its protein product is CASSLGLETYGYTF. The rearrangement links TRBV5-5 to TRBJ1-2; D is unresolved. The V gene's germline CDR1 is SGHKS and CDR2 YYEKEE (reference sequence). The CDR3 consists of 14 residues. Trimming pared 0 bases from V and 4 bases from J, leaving 10 bases between.

The V gene is TRBV28, the J gene TRBJ2-7; D is perhaps TRBD1 (6 bases). The V end was cut by 6 bases, the J end by 2 bases, with 20 bases between. The CDR3 loop spans 16 amino acids. The germline CDR1 and CDR2 sequences are MDHEN and SYDVKM. In nucleotides, the CDR3 is TGTGCCAGCAGCCTTAGAGGGGGTATTAGTCCCTACGAGCAGTACTTC. It encodes CASSLRGGISPYEQYF.

The CDR3 nucleotides are TGTGCCAGCAGTTTACGTCCTAGCGGGAGAGGGGAGACCCAGTACTTC. Protein sequence: CASSLRPSGRGETQYF. This chain joins TRBV28 and TRBJ2-5; 10 bases fit TRBD2. V lost 2 bases to trimming and J lost 5 bases; unmatched junction nucleotides: 8. The CDR3 covers 16 residues. Germline V CDR1 and CDR2: MDHEN, SYDVKM. Full variable domain (remainder filled in from reference TRBV28 and TRBJ2-5): DVKVTQSSRYLVKRTGEKVFLECVQDMDHENMFWYRQDPGLGLRLIYFSYDVKMKEKGDIPEGYSVSREKKERFSLILESASTNQTSMYLCASSLRPSGRGETQYFGPGTRLLVL.

The V and J genes are TRBV7-9 and TRBJ2-1; possibly TRBD1 for D (6 bases). V was clipped by 1 base and J by 2 bases, with 9 bases between them. CDR3 length: 15 residues. The germline CDR1 and CDR2 sequences are SEHNR and FQNEAQ (reference sequence). For the CDR3, the DNA is TGTGCCAGCAGCTTAGACGGACAGCCCTACAATGAGCAGTTCTTC. It yields the protein CASSLDGQPYNEQFF.

The V gene is TRBV5-1, the J gene TRBJ2-2; either TRBD1 or TRBD2 may supply D (6 bases each). Germline V gene data show CDR1 as SGHRS and CDR2 as YFSETQ. Trimming shortened V by 0 bases and J by 6 bases, and 12 bases separated the two germline ends. The CDR3 is 15 amino acids. DNA of the CDR3: TGCGCCAGCAGCTTGGCCGAGGGGGGATCCGGGGAGCTGTTTTTT. This encodes CASSLAEGGSGELFF.

CDR3 in DNA: TGTGCCAGCTCACCCGAGGGATACAATGAGCAGTTCTTC. Its protein is CASSPEGYNEQFF. This sequence joins TRBV6-4 and TRBJ2-1, with D tentatively TRBD2 (5 bases). The germline V and J ends were trimmed by 8 bases and 4 bases, with 12 bases remaining between them. The germline gives CDR1 MRHNA, CDR2 SNTAGT. This CDR3 region has 13 residues.

This sequence joins TRBV28 and TRBJ2-7; the match to TRBD1 covers 8 bases. This CDR3 contains 12 residues. The junction had 4 bases not matched to a gene; V was cut back by 8 bases and J by 4 bases. Germline V gene sequence: CDR1 MDHEN, CDR2 SYDVKM. The DNA of the CDR3 is TGTGCCAGCGGGACAGGAAAATACGAGCAGTACTTC. It is translated as CASGTGKYEQYF.